Shown below are 3 T cell receptor beta chains from a single sample sequenced in a study of blood T cell repertoires in COVID-19. Method: immunoSEQ multiplex PCR; TCRdb's copy keeps in-frame clones and lacks some. The sample holds roughly 260,000 clones, roughly 82% seen once. The specimen sequenced was peripheral blood. The receptors derive from a woman aged 80 or older with active or convalescent COVID-19.

This clone was detected only once. Written as DNA, the CDR3 is TGTGCCAGCCAGAGGGAGGACACTGAAGCTTTCTTT. Its translation: CASQREDTEAFF. The gene calls are TRBV9 and TRBJ1-1; no clear D. The CDR3 is made up of 12 amino acids. V lost 7 bases, J lost 3 bases, and 10 bases lay in between. Germline V gene lookup returns CDR1 SGDLS and CDR2 YYNGEE.

CDR3 in DNA: TGTGCCAGCAGCCTCCCGGGACAGTACGAGCAGTACTTC. Its translation is CASSLPGQYEQYF. The chain links TRBV6-6 to TRBJ2-7; 7 bases line up with TRBD1. Unmatched junction bases numbered 6, after V lost 6 bases and J lost 4 bases. The CDR3 runs 13 residues. Looked up from germline, CDR1 is MNHNY and CDR2 is SVGAGI (reference sequence).

J is TRBJ1-6 and V is TRBV19; D is perhaps TRBD1 (6 bases). This CDR3 spans 14 amino acids. Trimming stripped 11 bases from V and 3 bases from J, with 14 bases between. CDR1 is LNHDA, CDR2 SQIVND, per germline (reference sequence). The CDR3 region is CAAQGQNYNSPLHF. The CDR3 nucleotides read TGTGCCGCCCAAGGACAGAACTATAATTCACCCCTCCACTTT.